This T cell receptor beta chain is from a study of OX40 agonist ivuxolimab in advanced cancers. About the study: Of the patients, three showed partial responses, one with hepatocellular carcinoma and two with cutaneous melanoma. General observations from the study: Which antigen the expanded peripheral T cells recognized is unknown.

With regard to this clone: Its antigen is as yet unknown. At one boundary the junction diverges from the germline segment, which might be a read error.

Generated by immunoSEQ multiplex PCR, the TCRdb table keeps only in-frame clones and is missing some. This table has about 100,000 clones, about 90% appearing once. CDR1 is SGDLS, CDR2 YYNGEE, per germline. The CDR3 loop spans 16 amino acids. The sequenced sample was CD4+ or CD8+ T cells sorted from blood, obtained in a trial of the OX40 agonist ivuxolimab. This receptor was identified in an adult with an advanced solid tumor such as melanoma, head and neck, liver or kidney cancer. The gene calls are TRBV9 and TRBJ2-3; 13 bases fit TRBD2. This chain's CDR3 is CASGVTSGGITDTQYF. Here the CDR3 DNA reads TGTGCCAGCGGCGTGACTAGCGGGGGGATAACAGATACGCAGTATTTT.